The 27 T cell receptor beta chains given below trace back to one sample, sequenced in a study of radiotherapy plus CTLA-4 blockade in lung cancer (dated by TCRdb to the late 2010s). Library preparation used the immunoSEQ multiplex PCR assay. TCRdb took over this immuneACCESS table, retaining in-frame rearrangements with V and J assigned. Such tables are incomplete; in checked studies, under half of the missing clones stem from an unresolved V gene, and the remainder is unexplained. Here the sample has fewer than 65,000 clones; just under 85% occur a single time. Under 7% of the sample belongs to the ten largest clones. The starting material was peripheral blood, obtained from a patient treated with radiotherapy plus ipilimumab. The receptors come from a human donor with non-small cell lung cancer whose response to radiotherapy plus ipilimumab could not be evaluated.

This chain links TRBV7-9 with TRBJ2-2; 7 bases align to TRBD2. V shed 5 bases, J shed 0 bases, and the junction held 6 bases outside the gene matches. From germline, CDR1 is SEHNR and CDR2 FQNEAQ (reference sequence). CDR3 length: 16 amino acids. CDR3 sequence (DNA): TGTGCCAGCAGCCCACGGACTAGATCGAACACCGGGGAGCTGTTTTTT. This sequence encodes CASSPRTRSNTGELFF. Looking up the rest from reference TRBV7-9 and TRBJ2-2 gives the full variable domain: DTGVSQNPRHKITKRGQNVTFRCDPISEHNRLYWYRQTLGQGPEFLTYFQNEAQLEKSRLLSDRFSAERPKGSFSTLEIQRTEQGDSAMYLCASSPRTRSNTGELFFGEGSRLTVL.

The chain carries TRBV4-1 and TRBJ1-5, with no clear D. Per the germline V gene, CDR1 is MGHRA and CDR2 is YSYEKL. The CDR3 totals 16 residues. Trimming stripped 3 bases from V and 2 bases from J, with 14 bases between. This chain's CDR3 is CASSQRETLGNQPQHF. The CDR3 DNA reads as TGCGCCAGCAGCCAGCGCGAAACTTTAGGCAATCAGCCCCAGCATTTT.

This chain connects TRBV10-1 to TRBJ1-1; 9 bases match TRBD1. The CDR3 has 16 residues. Germline values: CDR1 WNHNN, CDR2 SYGVQD (reference sequence). V shed 3 bases, J shed 4 bases, and the junction held 9 bases outside the gene matches. The CDR3 DNA sequence: TGCGCCAGCAGTGACCAGGGACAGGGAACGGGCACTGAAGCTTTCTTT. As protein: CASSDQGQGTGTEAFF.

V and J are TRBV19 and TRBJ1-1; D remains unclear. V was shortened by 5 bases and J by 0 bases, with 7 bases between the two germline ends. Looked up from germline, CDR1 is LNHDA and CDR2 is SQIVND (reference sequence). The CDR3 is made up of 13 amino acids. As DNA, the CDR3 is TGTGCCAGTAGTCCCCGGGTGAACACTGAAGCTTTCTTT. It encodes CASSPRVNTEAFF.

V and J are TRBV5-5 and TRBJ2-7; weak D call: TRBD2 (7 bases). The germline gives CDR1 SGHKS, CDR2 YYEKEE (reference sequence). The V end was cut by 3 bases, the J end by 0 bases, with 10 bases between. CDR3 size: 14 residues. The CDR3: CASSSRGASYEQYF. In nucleotides, the CDR3 is TGTGCCAGCAGCTCCCGGGGGGCCTCCTACGAGCAGTACTTC.

The gene calls are TRBV25-1 and TRBJ2-3; weak D call: TRBD1 (5 bases). There are 13 residues in the CDR3. Germline V gene sequence: CDR1 MGHDK, CDR2 SYGVNS. V lost 7 bases to trimming and J lost 2 bases, with 10 bases between them. This CDR3 is CASNVGDTDTQYF. In DNA form, the CDR3 reads TGTGCCAGCAATGTAGGGGACACAGATACGCAGTATTTT.

The chain links TRBV4-1 to TRBJ1-1; 8 bases fit TRBD1. This CDR3 has 15 amino acids. The germline CDR1 and CDR2 sequences are MGHRA and YSYEKL. Germline trimming cut 0 bases from V and 3 bases from J; bases unmatched to any gene: 3. CDR3 in amino acids: CASSQEDRAHTEAFF. The CDR3 region has the DNA TGCGCCAGCAGCCAAGAGGACAGGGCGCACACTGAAGCTTTCTTT.

V is TRBV7-8 and J is TRBJ2-2, with D tentatively TRBD1 (6 bases). The CDR3 totals 16 residues. CDR1 and CDR2 from the germline V gene are SGHVS and FQNEAQ. The V end lost 2 bases, the J end lost 5 bases, and 15 bases lay between the germline ends. The CDR3 DNA follows: TGTGCCAGCAGCTTATTTGGTGGGACATATACCGGGGAGCTGTTTTTT. Translating gives CASSLFGGTYTGELFF.

The V gene is TRBV7-2, the J gene TRBJ1-2; possible D gene TRBD1, 6 bases. Trimming stripped 0 bases from V and 7 bases from J, with 18 bases between. Germline V gene data show CDR1 as SGHTA and CDR2 as FQGNSA. CDR3 size: 16 residues. The CDR3 sequence is CASSLALWPTGGGYTF. The CDR3 DNA reads as TGTGCCAGCAGCTTAGCGCTTTGGCCGACAGGCGGTGGCTACACCTTC.

This clone appeared a single time. The chain uses TRBV29-1 and TRBJ1-2; the D gene is possibly TRBD1 (6 bases). Germline V gives CDR1 SQVTM, CDR2 ANQGSEA. This CDR3 region has 13 residues. The V end lost 0 bases, the J end lost 7 bases, and 12 bases lay between the germline ends. CDR3 residues: CSVEDGGQSGYTF. In DNA, the CDR3 is TGCAGCGTTGAAGACGGGGGGCAGAGTGGCTACACCTTC.

The chain uses TRBV11-2 and TRBJ1-4; 10 nucleotides align to TRBD1. The CDR3 loop spans 15 amino acids. The J segment lost 8 bases and the V segment lost 5 bases, leaving 8 bases of the junction unmatched. Germline V gene lookup returns CDR1 SGHAT and CDR2 FQNNGV. CDR3 region: CASSPDRGRREKLFF. In DNA form, the CDR3 reads TGTGCCAGCAGCCCAGACAGGGGGCGGCGGGAAAAACTGTTTTTT.

This rearrangement joins TRBV27 to TRBJ1-1, with D possibly TRBD1 on 5 matching bases. V shed 0 bases and J shed 2 bases, with 16 bases lying between them. From germline, CDR1 is MNHEY and CDR2 SMNVEV (reference sequence). The CDR3 sequence is 17 residues long. For the CDR3, the DNA is TGTGCCAGCAGTTTATCCACCAGGGTCGGTTCAAACACTGAAGCTTTCTTT. Protein: CASSLSTRVGSNTEAFF.

The chain links TRBV28 to TRBJ2-2, with D perhaps TRBD2 (5 bases). This CDR3 comprises 14 residues. V was pared by 6 bases and J by 6 bases, with 14 bases between. Germline CDR1 and CDR2: MDHEN and SYDVKM. The CDR3 is CASSTTGIPGELFF. CDR3 DNA: TGTGCCAGCAGCACCACCGGGATCCCCGGGGAGCTGTTTTTT.

This sequence joins TRBV6-5 and TRBJ1-1; D remains unclear. The V and J ends lost 4 bases and 8 bases respectively, with 14 bases between them. In germline, CDR1 is MNHEY, CDR2 SVGAGI. The CDR3 is 13 residues long. This CDR3 is CASSSSQGLEAFF. CDR3 bases: TGTGCCAGCAGTTCCAGCCAAGGACTAGAAGCTTTCTTT.

This clone was seen once. The V gene is TRBV10-2, the J gene TRBJ2-3, with a possible D match to TRBD2 (5 bases). The CDR3 spans 12 residues. Germline loops: CDR1 WSHSY, CDR2 SAAADI. V lost 3 bases and J lost 7, with 8 bases in between. The CDR3 region is CASSDAGYTQYF. The CDR3 DNA is TGCGCCAGCAGTGACGCGGGTTATACGCAGTATTTT.

This chain uses TRBV5-1 with TRBJ2-3; 10 bases align to TRBD2. CDR3 length: 13 residues. Germline V gives CDR1 SGHRS, CDR2 YFSETQ. The trim removed 7 bases at V and 9 bases at J, leaving 8 bases unmatched. CDR3 sequence: CASLAGGSTTQYF. The CDR3 coding sequence is TGCGCCAGCTTAGCGGGAGGCAGCACAACGCAGTATTTT.

V gene TRBV4-3 combines with J gene TRBJ1-2; no clear D. This CDR3 contains 16 residues. The V end lost 0 bases, the J end lost 3 bases, and 14 bases lay between the germline ends. The germline CDR1 and CDR2 sequences are LGHNA and YSLEER. Written as DNA, the CDR3 is TGCGCCAGCAGCCAAGATAGCCCGAGGGTGGACTATGGCTACACCTTC. This gives the protein CASSQDSPRVDYGYTF.

This chain links TRBV7-2 with TRBJ1-6; 12 nucleotides match TRBD1. V dropped 1 base and J dropped 8; count of bases not matched to a gene: 3. The CDR3 spans 16 residues. From germline, CDR1 is SGHTA and CDR2 FQGNSA. Here the CDR3 reads CASSLVGQGADSPLHF. DNA for the CDR3: TGTGCCAGCAGCTTAGTGGGACAGGGGGCTGATTCACCCCTCCACTTT.

The V call is TRBV19, the J call TRBJ1-2, with D possibly matching TRBD1 (6 bases). The CDR3 is 16 residues long. Germline V gene lookup returns CDR1 LNHDA and CDR2 SQIVND (reference sequence). V dropped 7 bases and J dropped 3 bases, with 21 bases sitting between them. CDR3 coding DNA: TGTGCCAGTAATCCGGGACAAGGACGGACCTACTATGGCTACACCTTC. Its protein is CASNPGQGRTYYGYTF.

V is TRBV11-2 and J is TRBJ2-3, with 7 bases identical to TRBD1. CDR3 length: 15 residues. The V gene end was trimmed by 4 bases and the J gene end by 2 bases; junction bases not matched to a gene: 6. CDR1 and CDR2 (germline): SGHAT, FQNNGV. As DNA, the CDR3 is TGTGCCAGCAGCTCAGACAGGGATTACACAGATACGCAGTATTTT. It encodes CASSSDRDYTDTQYF. Using reference TRBV11-2 and TRBJ2-3 for the parts outside the CDR3, the full variable domain is EAGVAQSPRYKIIEKRQSVAFWCNPISGHATLYWYQQILGQGPKLLIQFQNNGVVDDSQLPKDRFSAERLKGVDSTLKIQPAKLEDSAVYLCASSSDRDYTDTQYFGPGTRLTVL.

This clone was counted a few times. The J gene is TRBJ1-1, the V gene TRBV6-5; D might be TRBD1 (6 bases). From germline, CDR1 is MNHEY and CDR2 SVGAGI. V was clipped by 0 bases and J by 7 bases, with 15 bases between them. CDR3 length: 15 amino acids. CDR3: CASSYSRARGDEAFF. The CDR3 DNA is TGTGCCAGCAGTTACTCTCGGGCCAGGGGCGATGAAGCTTTCTTT.

V usage is TRBV5-1 and J usage is TRBJ2-1; 7 nucleotides match TRBD2. The CDR3 extends over 18 amino acids. V lost 4 bases, J lost 15 bases, and 28 bases stayed unmatched. Germline CDR1 SGHRS, CDR2 YFSETQ. The CDR3 coding sequence is TGCGCCAGCAGCCCCGGGGTCTTTCGGGGGGACCTTACAATGAGCAGGTTCTTC. Protein product: CASSPGVFRGDLTMSRFF. The variable domain in full, with the rest retrieved from reference TRBV5-1 and TRBJ2-1, is KAGVTQTPRYLIKTRGQQVTLSCSPISGHRSVSWYQQTPGQGLQFLFEYFSETQRNKGNFPGRFSGRQFSNSRSEMNVSTLELGDSALYLCASSPGVFRGDLTMSRFFGPGTRLTVL.

The chain links TRBV5-1 to TRBJ2-5; 7 nucleotides line up with TRBD1. V lost 0 bases to trimming and J lost 2 bases; unmatched junction nucleotides: 4. From germline, CDR1 is SGHRS and CDR2 YFSETQ. The CDR3 has 15 amino acids. The CDR3 sequence: CASSLADRQQETQYF. The DNA of the CDR3 is TGCGCCAGCAGCTTGGCGGACAGGCAACAAGAGACCCAGTACTTC.

The chain is built from TRBV5-1 and TRBJ1-2, with D unclear. Germline V gene sequence: CDR1 SGHRS, CDR2 YFSETQ. V lost 0 bases and J 6 bases, leaving 15 bases between the germline ends. The CDR3 contains 15 residues. This CDR3 reads CASSLAAQRPHGYTF. CDR3 nucleotide sequence: TGCGCCAGCAGCTTGGCCGCCCAGCGGCCTCATGGCTACACCTTC.

The chain is built from TRBV6-1 and TRBJ2-7; possibly TRBD2 for D (6 bases). The CDR3 is 14 amino acids. Germline values: CDR1 MNHNS, CDR2 SASEGT. V dropped 6 bases and J dropped 2 bases, with 14 bases sitting between them. CDR3 sequence: CASSAGLGPYEQYF. The CDR3 DNA follows: TGTGCCAGCAGCGCGGGGCTGGGCCCCTACGAGCAGTACTTC.

The chain joins TRBV7-9 to TRBJ2-7; 8 bases map to TRBD1. Germline CDR1 and CDR2: SEHNR and FQNEAQ (reference sequence). V shed 5 bases and J 6 bases; nucleotides not matched to a gene: 9. The CDR3 has 14 residues. Here the CDR3 DNA reads TGTGCCAGCAGCCCCTGGACAGGGCCGGGCGAGCAGTACTTC. This sequence encodes CASSPWTGPGEQYF.

On this clone: Its ends do not fully match the called genes, so a read error is possible. V is TRBV6-5 and J is TRBJ1-4; D perhaps matches TRBD1 (5 bases). Germline CDR1 MNHEY, CDR2 SVGAGI. The CDR3 spans 13 residues. The CDR3 reads CASSRDSNEKLLF. As DNA, the CDR3 is TGTGCCAGCAGCCGGGACTCTAATGAAAAACTGCTTTTT.